This TCR beta chain was identified during a study of regulatory T cells in long-lasting Graves disease. The overall study: Over 5 years on antithyroid drugs plus positive TSH receptor antibodies marked Graves' disease as persistent.

As for time point: persistent/refractory GD, antithyroid drugs over 5 years with positive TRAb. The TCR library was prepared using RNA isolated from PBMCs. The sample holds many counts of this clonotype. Its cognate antigen is unknown. The V and J ends lost 3 bases and 8 bases respectively, with 7 bases between them. The CDR3 totals 12 residues. The study's findings and limits: Newly diagnosed disease favored TRBV20-1 and TRBJ2-1 over persistent disease.

With iRepertoire HTBI primers and Arm-PCR of CDR3 regions, TCR beta libraries were built. MiXCR, run by TCRdb on the multiplex PCR reads, gives a single entry per CDR3 protein. The table includes about 470,000 distinct CDR3 sequences, around 20% detected once. The specimen was peripheral blood mononuclear cells (PBMCs), collected when the disease was refractory, from a patient treated with antithyroid drugs. This clonotype was sampled from a female donor with Graves disease. This rearrangement joins TRBV12-3 or TRBV12-4 to TRBJ1-4; D remains ambiguous. The DNA of the CDR3 is TGTGCCAGCAGTTTCGAGAGAGAAAAACTGTTTTTT. It codes for CASSFEREKLFF.